Below are 16 T cell receptor beta chains sequenced from a single sample in a study of blood T cell repertoires in COVID-19 (dated by TCRdb to about 2020). Library prep was done by the immunoSEQ multiplex PCR assay. Here the immuneACCESS table is served through TCRdb, limited to in-frame sequences with V and J called. Missing clones are a known gap in these copies; in checked studies unresolved V genes cover under half, and the rest lacks a known reason. For this sample there are 80,000 to 95,000 clones; roughly 80% appear just once. The ten largest clonotypes hold roughly 4.8% of the sample. The source material was peripheral blood. The source is a man at least 80 years old with COVID-19, enrolled during active disease.

The chain has TRBV6-5 and TRBJ1-3; D perhaps matches TRBD1 (5 bases). The V end lost 7 bases, the J end lost 2 bases, and 12 bases lay between the germline ends. The V gene's germline CDR1 is MNHEY and CDR2 SVGAGI. The CDR3 runs 14 residues. The CDR3 nucleotides read TGTGCCAGCATCAGGGCGAACCCTGGAAACACCATATATTTT. Translation: CASIRANPGNTIYF.

The chain couples TRBV6-6 to TRBJ1-2; 9 bases match TRBD1. The length of the CDR3 is 13 residues. V dropped 6 bases and J dropped 5; count of bases not matched to a gene: 4. Germline-derived CDR1 and CDR2 are MNHNY and SVGAGI (reference sequence). The CDR3 DNA follows: TGTGCCAGCAGGGGCGGGACAGGGTATGGCTACACCTTC. Amino acids: CASRGGTGYGYTF.

The J gene is TRBJ1-2, the V gene TRBV28, with 12 bases matching TRBD1. Germline-derived CDR1 and CDR2 are MDHEN and SYDVKM. The CDR3 runs 16 residues. The J segment lost 6 bases and the V segment lost 3 bases, leaving 8 bases of the junction unmatched. The DNA of the CDR3 is TGTGCCAGCAGTTTGCCGCCCGGGACAGGGGGCAATGGCTACACCTTC. Its protein product is CASSLPPGTGGNGYTF.

The V call is TRBV5-1, the J call TRBJ2-7, with TRBD2 matching over 13 bases. The germline gives CDR1 SGHRS, CDR2 YFSETQ. The V and J ends lost 4 bases and 3 bases, in that order; junction bases with no gene match: 1. This CDR3 region has 14 residues. The CDR3 nucleotides are TGCGCCAGCAGCACTAGCGGGGGGGACTACGAGCAGTACTTC. It encodes CASSTSGGDYEQYF.

This clone was seen only once. This chain connects TRBV5-1 to TRBJ2-2; possible D gene TRBD2, 6 bases. The CDR3 sequence is 14 residues long. V was pared by 0 bases and J by 8 bases, with 11 bases between. Germline loops: CDR1 SGHRS, CDR2 YFSETQ. The CDR3 nucleotides read TGCGCCAGCAGCTTGGGATCGGGGGTTGGGGAGCTGTTTTTT. Its translation is CASSLGSGVGELFF.

The chain employs TRBV7-8 and TRBJ1-5, with 12 bases fitting TRBD1. V was pared by 4 bases and J by 2 bases, with 6 bases of the junction left unmatched. Germline V gene data show CDR1 as SGHVS and CDR2 as FQNEAQ. The CDR3 is 17 amino acids. The CDR3 DNA sequence: TGTGCCAGCAGCTCCGGGACAGGGGGCGCGGGCAATCAGCCCCAGCATTTT. Amino acid sequence: CASSSGTGGAGNQPQHF.

The chain carries TRBV7-2 and TRBJ2-2; D unresolved. Germline values: CDR1 SGHTA, CDR2 FQGNSA. The CDR3 is 14 amino acids. Deletions cut 5 bases from V and 3 bases from J, with 10 bases between. The CDR3 region has the DNA TGTGCCAGCAGCCCCTTCCGGGACACCGGGGAGCTGTTTTTT. Protein product: CASSPFRDTGELFF.

The chain joins TRBV11-2 to TRBJ2-4; TRBD2 matches at 10 bases. The V segment lost 4 bases and the J segment 7 bases; nucleotides outside the gene matches: 7. Germline V gene lookup returns CDR1 SGHAT and CDR2 FQNNGV. This CDR3 is 15 amino acids long. DNA for the CDR3: TGTGCCAGCAGCTCCTCAACTAGCGGGAACAACATTCAGTACTTC. Its translation is CASSSSTSGNNIQYF.

The chain links TRBV28 to TRBJ2-1; weak D call: TRBD1 (5 bases). The CDR3 has 15 amino acids. The germline gives CDR1 MDHEN, CDR2 SYDVKM. V was pared by 1 base and J by 4 bases, with 11 bases between. CDR3 coding DNA: TGTGCCAGCAGTTTATACAGGTCCCTTTACAATGAGCAGTTCTTC. Encoded protein: CASSLYRSLYNEQFF.

A remark on this clone: Distinct nucleotide sequences in the sample also encode this CDR3. The chain has TRBV27 and TRBJ1-1; D perhaps matches TRBD1 (6 bases). The V end lost 4 bases, the J end lost 2 bases, and 8 bases lay between the germline ends. CDR1 and CDR2 (germline): MNHEY, SMNVEV (reference sequence). This CDR3 is built from 13 residues. In nucleotides, the CDR3 is TGTGCCAGCAGTTACAGGGAAAACACTGAAGCTTTCTTT. Residues: CASSYRENTEAFF.

This clone was observed a single time. The chain employs TRBV28 and TRBJ1-6; D call uncertain. V lost 2 bases and J lost 9, with 14 bases in between. CDR1 and CDR2 from the germline V gene are MDHEN and SYDVKM. CDR3 length equals 15 residues. CDR3 in amino acids: CASSLATGGSSPLHF. In DNA form, the CDR3 reads TGTGCCAGCAGTTTAGCTACGGGAGGAAGTTCACCCCTCCACTTT.

In regard to this clone: Distinct nucleotide sequences in the sample also encode this CDR3. The J gene is TRBJ2-1, the V gene TRBV7-3; D might be TRBD1 (5 bases). Per germline, CDR1 SGHTA and CDR2 FQGTGA. The V end lost 3 bases, the J end lost 0 bases, and 9 bases lay between the germline ends. This CDR3 contains 15 residues. The CDR3 reads CASSFQGSSYNEQFF. DNA of the CDR3: TGTGCCAGCAGCTTTCAGGGAAGCTCCTACAATGAGCAGTTCTTC.

The chain employs TRBV7-9 and TRBJ1-2; D unclear. Trimming removed 4 bases from V and 4 bases from J, with 10 bases in between. The CDR3 spans 13 residues. The germline V gene encodes CDR1 SEHNR and CDR2 FQNEAQ (reference sequence). The CDR3 reads CASSYAGGYGYTF. DNA for the CDR3: TGTGCCAGCAGCTATGCTGGCGGCTATGGCTACACCTTC.

The rearrangement uses TRBV24-1 and TRBJ1-1; 8 nucleotides align to TRBD1. CDR3 length: 14 residues. The V segment lost 9 bases and the J segment 6 bases; nucleotides outside the gene matches: 11. CDR1 is KGHDR, CDR2 SFDVKD, per germline. This CDR3 is CATLSDRAIPEAFF. The CDR3 nucleotides are TGTGCCACCCTTTCGGACAGGGCGATACCTGAAGCTTTCTTT.

The J gene is TRBJ1-1, the V gene TRBV9; 11 nucleotides agree with TRBD1. This CDR3 spans 14 amino acids. J lost 7 bases, V lost 3 bases, and 5 bases had no gene match. In germline, CDR1 is SGDLS, CDR2 YYNGEE. CDR3 DNA sequence: TGTGCCAGCAGCGCGTGGACAGGGGGCGGTGAAGCTTTCTTT. This gives the protein CASSAWTGGGEAFF. The full variable domain, completed using reference TRBV9 and TRBJ1-1, is DSGVTQTPKHLITATGQRVTLRCSPRSGDLSVYWYQQSLDQGLQFLIQYYNGEERAKGNILERFSAQQFPDLHSELNLSSLELGDSALYFCASSAWTGGGEAFFGQGTRLTVV.

The J gene is TRBJ2-3, the V gene TRBV28; 9 bases align to TRBD1. Per the germline V gene, CDR1 is MDHEN and CDR2 is SYDVKM. The trim removed 6 bases at V and 3 bases at J, leaving 1 base unmatched. This CDR3 region has 13 residues. The CDR3 sequence is CASRTGGTDTQYF. The CDR3 DNA sequence: TGTGCCAGCAGGACAGGGGGGACAGATACGCAGTATTTT.